This section outlines one T cell receptor (beta chain) sequence together with its context. The target antigen is unknown. Trimming took 0 bases from V and 5 from J, leaving 8 bases between them. CDR1 is LGHNA, CDR2 YSLEER, per germline. This CDR3 is built from 14 residues. Libraries were prepared by immunoSEQ multiplex PCR; TCRdb keeps only in-frame clonotypes and omits some of them. The sample contains some 120,000 clones, 89% of which appear only once. The sample is drawn from a study of T cell responses to AZD1222 COVID-19 vaccine. Study-level information: Both about-4-week and about-12-week second-dose recipients were combined.

Findings of the study overall: Donors, mostly white British, included more females; clonal diversity was possibly underestimated. Spike-specific TCR breadth and depth went up after people got two AZD1222 doses.

This material consisted of peripheral blood, taken on day 0 of AZD1222 vaccination. The origin of this receptor is an adult in good health. The chain has TRBV4-3 and TRBJ1-5; no definite D call. In DNA form, the CDR3 reads TGCGCCAGCAGCCAAGATGTGACCGATCAGCCCCAGCATTTT. Residues: CASSQDVTDQPQHF.